The clone carrying this T cell receptor beta chain occurred many times. The sample is drawn from a study of T cells in Graves' hyperthyroidism and ophthalmopathy. The CDR3 is made up of 15 amino acids. Germline CDR1 is SGHNT and CDR2 is YENEEA. V shed 1 base, J shed 4 bases, and the junction held 3 bases outside the gene matches. RNA transcripts served as the template for amplifying TCR beta CDR3 regions. First-round RT-PCR of the TCR CDR3 relied on the HTBI primer set. One entry per CDR3 protein, called by TCRdb with MiXCR from the multiplex PCR reads. The sample has about 180,000 distinct CDR3 sequences; 9.4% are singletons.

This chain joins TRBV11-3 and TRBJ2-1, with TRBD2 identical over 8 bases. The sample consisted of blood. The sequence came from a woman between 18 and 29 years old with Graves' hyperthyroidism that later progressed to Graves' ophthalmopathy. Written as DNA, the CDR3 is TGTGCCAGCAGCTTAGGTAGCGGGGAATACAATGAGCAGTTCTTC. Its translation: CASSLGSGEYNEQFF.